These 32 T cell receptor beta chains were sequenced from one sample in a study of shared clonotypes between healthy human individuals. Sequencing was performed with immunoSEQ multiplex PCR; in TCRdb, only in-frame clones are kept and a portion is missing. Altogether roughly 1,000,000 clones are present, approximately 78% being singletons, with the ten largest covering roughly 0.62%. Sequencing was done on a sample of memory CD4+ T cells from PBMCs. The sample's subset: CD45RA-negative fraction. Receptor source: a young man in good health. Some clones in this sample may be carry-over from other donors' samples.

This rearrangement joins TRBV5-1 to TRBJ2-3; 12 bases map to TRBD2. With 5 bases clipped from V and 5 bases from J, the junction kept 6 bases outside the gene matches. CDR3 length: 15 amino acids. The V gene's germline CDR1 is SGHRS and CDR2 YFSETQ. The CDR3 DNA reads TGCGCCAGCAGTACAGGACTAGCGGGAAGAGATACGCAGTATTTT. This sequence encodes CASSTGLAGRDTQYF.

The gene calls are TRBV19 and TRBJ2-5, with D tentatively TRBD1 (5 bases). Trimming removed 0 bases at V and 4 bases at J, with 12 bases between. Per germline, CDR1 LNHDA and CDR2 SQIVND (reference sequence). The CDR3 runs 15 residues. CDR3 protein: CASSIDGADRETQYF. DNA for the CDR3: TGTGCCAGTAGTATAGATGGGGCCGATCGAGAGACCCAGTACTTC.

CDR3 loop: CASSLIGRFEKLFF. The CDR3 nucleotides read TGTGCCAGCAGCTTAATCGGCAGGTTTGAAAAACTGTTTTTT. This chain joins TRBV7-2 and TRBJ1-4; D is uncertain. The germline V gene has CDR1 SGHTA and CDR2 FQGNSA. V was clipped by 2 bases and J by 7 bases, with 11 bases between them. This CDR3 region has 14 residues.

The chain employs TRBV6-5 and TRBJ2-5, with D possibly being TRBD2 (6 bases). In germline, CDR1 is MNHEY, CDR2 SVGAGI. V shed 3 bases and J shed 7 bases, with 15 bases lying between them. The CDR3 sequence is 14 residues long. The CDR3 here is CASSYAGPTRTQYF. DNA of the CDR3: TGTGCCAGCAGTTATGCGGGACCGACCAGGACCCAGTACTTC.

The table lists this clone with a few counts. The J gene is TRBJ2-3, the V gene TRBV5-1; D is possibly TRBD2 (5 bases). The CDR3 is made up of 14 amino acids. The V gene lost 5 bases and the J gene lost 1 base, with 11 bases spanning the gap. CDR1 SGHRS and CDR2 YFSETQ come from the germline V gene. CDR3 bases: TGCGCCAGCAGTGAGTCGCGGGGCACAGATACGCAGTATTTT. The encoded protein is CASSESRGTDTQYF.

The chain uses TRBV4-2 and TRBJ2-7; D ambiguous. The CDR3 spans 15 residues. V was shortened by 0 bases and J by 2 bases, with 11 bases between the two germline ends. Germline V CDR1 and CDR2: LGHNA, YNFKEQ. CDR3 sequence: CASSQEALTTYEQYF. The CDR3 region has the DNA TGTGCCAGCAGCCAAGAAGCTCTTACCACCTACGAGCAGTACTTC.

The CDR3 sequence is CASRGTGKAYEQYF. The DNA of the CDR3 is TGTGCCAGCAGAGGTACCGGAAAAGCCTACGAGCAGTACTTC. The rearrangement joins TRBV13 to TRBJ2-7, with no clear D. Germline values: CDR1 PRHDT, CDR2 FYEKMQ (reference sequence). V was trimmed by 6 bases and J by 2 bases, leaving 14 bases between them. This CDR3 has 14 residues.

The rearrangement uses TRBV14 and TRBJ2-1, with D possibly being TRBD2 (5 bases). The CDR3 has 18 amino acids. Looked up from germline, CDR1 is SGHDN and CDR2 is FVKESK. The V end lost 4 bases, the J end lost 0 bases, and 19 bases lay between the germline ends. The CDR3 DNA is TGTGCCAGCAGCCCACTAGTCCCTCGGCTCTTCTCCTACAATGAGCAGTTCTTC. Amino acids: CASSPLVPRLFSYNEQFF.

The rearrangement uses TRBV4-1 and TRBJ2-1, with TRBD2 matching 9 bases. V shed 3 bases, J shed 3 bases, and the junction held 9 bases outside the gene matches. The CDR3 is 17 amino acids. Germline values: CDR1 MGHRA, CDR2 YSYEKL. CDR3 loop: CASSQVYSGGNYNEQFF. DNA for the CDR3: TGCGCCAGCAGCCAGGTCTATAGCGGGGGAAACTACAATGAGCAGTTCTTC.

This chain joins TRBV7-8 and TRBJ1-1; maybe TRBD1 (6 bases). There are 16 residues in the CDR3. Trimming pared 1 base from V and 0 bases from J, leaving 12 bases between. CDR1 and CDR2 (germline): SGHVS, FQNEAQ. The CDR3 DNA reads TGTGCCAGCAGCTTAGGGGGACAACTCGTGAACACTGAAGCTTTCTTT. This encodes CASSLGGQLVNTEAFF.

The chain links TRBV5-6 to TRBJ2-1; D remains unclear. Germline V gene data show CDR1 as SGHDT and CDR2 as YYEEEE. The CDR3 extends over 16 amino acids. Trimming pared 3 bases from V and 9 bases from J, leaving 22 bases between. CDR3 loop: CASSSQRTVFLSEQFF. The DNA for the CDR3 is TGTGCCAGCAGCTCTCAGAGGACGGTATTTTTGAGTGAGCAGTTCTTC.

V is TRBV2 and J is TRBJ2-1; no firm D call. Trimming left V 5 bases short and J 0 bases short, with 11 bases between. This CDR3 spans 15 amino acids. Germline CDR1 and CDR2: SNHLY and FYNNEI. CDR3 sequence: CASSSSRRSYNEQFF. CDR3 nucleotide sequence: TGTGCCAGCAGTTCCAGTCGCCGCTCCTACAATGAGCAGTTCTTC.

The chain employs TRBV7-2 and TRBJ2-3; the D gene is possibly TRBD2 (6 bases). Germline assignment: CDR1 SGHTA and CDR2 FQGNSA. V was trimmed by 5 bases and J by 4 bases, leaving 16 bases between them. The CDR3 covers 15 residues. The CDR3 loop reads CASSIRASEADTQYF. The CDR3 region has the DNA TGTGCCAGCAGCATACGAGCTAGCGAAGCAGATACGCAGTATTTT.

This chain's CDR3 is CSAEGADRGQGEKLFF. CDR3 sequence (DNA): TGCAGCGCCGAAGGGGCCGACAGGGGGCAGGGTGAAAAACTGTTTTTT. V and J are TRBV29-1 and TRBJ1-4, with 10 bases aligning to TRBD1. Germline values: CDR1 SQVTM, CDR2 ANQGSEA. The CDR3 covers 16 residues. V dropped 7 bases and J dropped 7; count of bases not matched to a gene: 15. The full variable domain, completed using reference TRBV29-1 and TRBJ1-4, is SAVISQKPSRDICQRGTSLTIQCQVDSQVTMMFWYRQQPGQSLTLIATANQGSEATYESGFVIDKFPISRPNLTFSTLTVSNMSPEDSSIYLCSAEGADRGQGEKLFFGSGTQLSVL.

The table lists this clone with a few counts. The CDR3 protein is CASSYAHSTDEQFF. The DNA of the CDR3 is TGTGCCAGCAGTTACGCGCACAGTACGGATGAGCAGTTCTTC. This chain connects TRBV6-5 to TRBJ2-1; no clear D. V dropped 2 bases and J dropped 8 bases, with 13 bases sitting between them. The CDR3 runs to 14 residues. Germline loops: CDR1 MNHEY, CDR2 SVGAGI.

This clone was recorded only once. V usage is TRBV27 and J usage is TRBJ2-4; D possibly corresponds to TRBD2 (5 bases). V lost 0 bases, J lost 2 bases, and 23 bases lay in between. CDR1 and CDR2 (germline): MNHEY, SMNVEV (reference sequence). The CDR3 length is 20 residues. CDR3: CASSLSQVGPGGVPKNIQYF. CDR3 nucleotide sequence: TGTGCCAGCAGTTTATCGCAGGTTGGGCCCGGAGGAGTTCCCAAAAACATTCAGTACTTC.

The chain has TRBV5-6 and TRBJ2-5, with 8 bases fitting TRBD1. CDR3 length: 13 amino acids. The ends lost 4 bases at V and 5 bases at J; junction bases unmatched: 4. Germline V CDR1 and CDR2: SGHDT, YYEEEE. The CDR3 DNA reads as TGTGCCAGCAGCGTGGACAGGGTCGAGACCCAGTACTTC. It codes for CASSVDRVETQYF.

J is TRBJ2-6 and V is TRBV4-2; the D is unclear. V dropped 2 bases and J dropped 4 bases, with 12 bases sitting between them. CDR3 length: 16 residues. Germline CDR1 reads LGHNA; CDR2 reads YNFKEQ. This CDR3 is CASSQQASVGANVLTF. As DNA, the CDR3 is TGTGCCAGCAGCCAACAAGCGTCTGTCGGGGCCAACGTCCTGACTTTC.

The rearrangement links TRBV7-8 to TRBJ1-5, with no clear D. The CDR3 consists of 15 residues. V was clipped by 5 bases and J by 1 base, with 12 bases between them. The germline gives CDR1 SGHVS, CDR2 FQNEAQ. The CDR3 here is CASSPSWTSNQPQHF. CDR3 sequence (DNA): TGTGCCAGCAGCCCGAGCTGGACCAGCAATCAGCCCCAGCATTTT.

The chain has TRBV13 and TRBJ2-7; 8 bases are shared with TRBD1. J lost 2 bases, V lost 2 bases, and 2 bases had no gene match. This CDR3 has 14 amino acids. Germline CDR1 PRHDT, CDR2 FYEKMQ (reference sequence). CDR3 residues: CASSLQGAAYEQYF. CDR3 coding DNA: TGTGCCAGCAGCTTACAGGGGGCCGCCTACGAGCAGTACTTC.

This clone was seen a few times. V usage is TRBV9 and J usage is TRBJ2-1; TRBD1 is a possible D gene (7 bases). The CDR3 runs 15 residues. Germline V gene lookup returns CDR1 SGDLS and CDR2 YYNGEE. V was cut by 4 bases and J by 1 base, with 12 bases left in between. The chain's CDR3 is CASSTQGGSYNEQFF. The CDR3 DNA follows: TGTGCCAGCAGCACCCAGGGGGGTTCCTACAATGAGCAGTTCTTC.

As for this clone: Other nucleotide sequences in the sample specify the same CDR3. The rearrangement links TRBV14 to TRBJ2-7, with D hard to call. V lost 1 base and J lost 0, with 10 bases in between. The CDR3 sequence is 15 residues long. In germline, CDR1 is SGHDN, CDR2 FVKESK. CDR3 coding DNA: TGTGCCAGCAGCCAAGGGACGGATGCCTCCTACGAGCAGTACTTC. It codes for CASSQGTDASYEQYF.

The V gene is TRBV5-4, the J gene TRBJ2-2; maybe TRBD1 (6 bases). V was shortened by 4 bases and J by 5 bases, with 15 bases between the two germline ends. This CDR3 has 15 amino acids. Germline V gives CDR1 SGHNT, CDR2 YYREEE (reference sequence). CDR3 coding DNA: TGTGCCAGCAGCACCACAGGGTTGGGAACCGGGGAGCTGTTTTTT. Encoded protein: CASSTTGLGTGELFF.

Details on this clone: Other DNA sequences in the sample encode the same CDR3. This chain links TRBV18 with TRBJ1-2, with D perhaps TRBD1 (5 bases). The V and J ends lost 2 bases and 1 base respectively, with 8 bases between them. This CDR3 region has 14 residues. Per germline, CDR1 KGHSH and CDR2 LQKENI. The CDR3 nucleotides are TGTGCCAGCTCACCAGCGGGGCTTAACTATGGCTACACCTTC. Protein product: CASSPAGLNYGYTF.

The chain carries TRBV10-1 and TRBJ2-5; perhaps TRBD2 as D (6 bases). The CDR3 consists of 14 residues. The germline V gene encodes CDR1 WNHNN and CDR2 SYGVQD (reference sequence). Trimming took 11 bases from V and 2 from J, leaving 18 bases between them. The CDR3 reads CARGVEALQETQYF. The CDR3 DNA follows: TGCGCCCGCGGGGTCGAGGCGTTACAAGAGACCCAGTACTTC.

This clone was observed a single time. The rearrangement uses TRBV29-1 and TRBJ1-4, with D uncertain. This CDR3 comprises 13 residues. Germline CDR1 reads SQVTM; CDR2 reads ANQGSEA. Trimming pared 5 bases from V and 0 bases from J, leaving 7 bases between. Here the CDR3 reads CSVSDATNEKLFF. The CDR3 region has the DNA TGCAGCGTTTCAGACGCAACTAATGAAAAACTGTTTTTT.

The chain couples TRBV10-2 to TRBJ1-5; 9 bases align to TRBD1. The CDR3 runs 14 residues. Per the germline V gene, CDR1 is WSHSY and CDR2 is SAAADI. V shed 3 bases and J 6 bases; nucleotides not matched to a gene: 3. CDR3 nucleotides: TGCGCCAGCAGTGAACAGGGGGCAGGTCAGCCCCAGCATTTT. Translating gives CASSEQGAGQPQHF.

This clone has more than one count but fewer than ten. Other DNA sequences from this sample encode an identical CDR3 as well. The V call is TRBV19, the J call TRBJ2-7; D possibly corresponds to TRBD1 (5 bases). This CDR3 spans 13 amino acids. Germline V gene sequence: CDR1 LNHDA, CDR2 SQIVND (reference sequence). V was shortened by 1 base and J by 2 bases, with 6 bases between the two germline ends. CDR3 in DNA: TGTGCCAGTAGTATAGGGACACCCTACGAGCAGTACTTC. As protein: CASSIGTPYEQYF.

The chain has TRBV20-1 and TRBJ1-5; D remains unclear. The CDR3 sequence is 11 residues long. Germline lookup yields CDR1 DFQATT and CDR2 SNEGSKA (reference sequence). V was pared by 4 bases and J by 12 bases, with 13 bases between. CDR3 region: CSATTAVHQHF. In DNA, the CDR3 is TGCAGTGCTACCACCGCCGTCCACCAGCATTTT.

DNA of the CDR3: TGCGCCAGCAGCTTGGGGACAGGGGCTCAGCCCCAGCATTTT. Translated, it gives CASSLGTGAQPQHF. V and J are TRBV5-1 and TRBJ1-5; 9 positions match TRBD1. Trimming at V came to 0 bases and at J to 6 bases, leaving 1 base not matched to a gene. Germline CDR1 SGHRS, CDR2 YFSETQ. The CDR3 covers 14 residues.

The sample holds one count of this clone. The CDR3 here is CASSLGYSYTDTQYF. CDR3 nucleotides: TGTGCCAGCAGCTTAGGGTACTCGTACACAGATACGCAGTATTTT. The chain recombines TRBV7-2 with TRBJ2-3; D uncertain. Trimming shortened V by 1 base and J by 2 bases, and 10 bases separated the two germline ends. There are 15 residues in the CDR3. Germline V CDR1 and CDR2: SGHTA, FQGNSA.

This sequence joins TRBV27 and TRBJ2-3; D is unclear. The CDR3 is 15 amino acids. Germline V gene lookup returns CDR1 MNHEY and CDR2 SMNVEV (reference sequence). The V end was cut by 1 base, the J end by 0 bases, with 8 bases between. The CDR3 is CASSLWVSSTDTQYF. The CDR3 DNA is TGTGCCAGCAGTTTATGGGTTTCTAGCACAGATACGCAGTATTTT.